The 16 T cell receptor beta chains given below trace back to one sample, sequenced in a study of beta chain features in type 1 diabetes. These receptors' antigens are unknown. General observations from the study: For Type 1 diabetes patients, all four CD4+ subsets carried TCRB CDR3s that were moderately but significantly shorter.

As every portion of the isolated RNA was reverse transcribed, the sequencing read expressed TCRB transcripts. Generated by immunoSEQ multiplex PCR, the TCRdb table keeps only in-frame clones and is missing some. The table has 100,000 to 150,000 clones, 17% seen once. Material for sequencing was central memory CD4+ T cells from blood. These receptors all come from a man between 18 and 29 years old with type 1 diabetes.

This chain connects TRBV28 to TRBJ1-2; D not resolved. Germline assignment: CDR1 MDHEN and CDR2 SYDVKM. The CDR3 has 13 residues. Trimming took off 3 bases at V and 4 bases at J, with 9 bases between the two ends. CDR3 sequence (DNA): TGTGCCAGCAGTTTGCGGCAGATCTATGGCTACACCTTC. It is translated as CASSLRQIYGYTF.

This clone was counted ten times or more. The rearrangement links TRBV4-1 to TRBJ2-2, with D perhaps matching TRBD2 (6 bases). Germline CDR1 is MGHRA and CDR2 is YSYEKL. The CDR3 has 16 residues. V lost 0 bases to trimming and J lost 1 base, with 9 bases between them. CDR3 amino acids: CASSQDIGRNTGELFF. The DNA of the CDR3 is TGCGCCAGCAGCCAAGATATCGGGAGGAACACCGGGGAGCTGTTTTTT.

This chain connects TRBV9 to TRBJ1-6; tentatively, D is TRBD1 (6 bases). Deletions cut 0 bases from V and 11 bases from J, with 9 bases between. There are 13 residues in the CDR3. The germline V gene has CDR1 SGDLS and CDR2 YYNGEE. The CDR3 DNA reads TGTGCCAGCAGCGTAGCAGGGGATCCACCCCTCCACTTT. Amino acids: CASSVAGDPPLHF. The whole variable domain, remainder taken from reference TRBV9 and TRBJ1-6, is DSGVTQTPKHLITATGQRVTLRCSPRSGDLSVYWYQQSLDQGLQFLIQYYNGEERAKGNILERFSAQQFPDLHSELNLSSLELGDSALYFCASSVAGDPPLHFGNGTRLTVT.

This clone showed up just a few times. This chain uses TRBV6-5 with TRBJ2-1; 11 bases line up with TRBD2. V shed 6 bases, J shed 3 bases, and the junction held 4 bases outside the gene matches. The CDR3 runs 15 residues. Germline CDR1 MNHEY, CDR2 SVGAGI. As DNA, the CDR3 is TGTGCCAGCAGCCTAGCGGGGGGCGACTACAATGAGCAGTTCTTC. Translated, it gives CASSLAGGDYNEQFF.

The chain is built from TRBV5-1 and TRBJ1-1, with 8 positions matching TRBD1. V shed 0 bases and J 5 bases; nucleotides not matched to a gene: 15. CDR1 and CDR2 from the germline V gene are SGHRS and YFSETQ. CDR3 length equals 18 residues. The CDR3 sequence: CASSLALDRGDRLTEAFF. The DNA of the CDR3 is TGCGCCAGCAGCTTGGCCTTAGACAGGGGCGATCGGTTGACTGAAGCTTTCTTT.

V gene TRBV30 combines with J gene TRBJ1-2; 8 nucleotides line up with TRBD1. This CDR3 region has 14 residues. The junction had 6 bases not matched to a gene; V was cut back by 3 bases and J by 3 bases. Germline loops: CDR1 GTSNPN, CDR2 SVGIG (reference sequence). The CDR3 nucleotides read TGTGCCTGGAGGCAACAGGGGGGCTACTATGGCTACACCTTC. Translating it yields CAWRQQGGYYGYTF.

CDR3 in DNA: TGTGCCAGCAGCTCGGACAGGGGGCGAAATTCACCCCTCCACTTT. Amino acids: CASSSDRGRNSPLHF. The chain recombines TRBV7-3 with TRBJ1-6; TRBD1 matches at 11 bases. From germline, CDR1 is SGHTA and CDR2 FQGTGA. After removal of 4 bases from V and 7 bases from J, the junction contained 3 bases not matched to a gene. CDR3 length: 15 residues. Full variable domain (outside the CDR3, taken from reference TRBV7-3 and TRBJ1-6): GAGVSQTPSNKVTEKGKYVELRCDPISGHTALYWYRQSLGQGPEFLIYFQGTGAADDSGLPNDRFFAVRPEGSVSTLKIQRTERGDSAVYLCASSSDRGRNSPLHFGNGTRLTVT.

This clone was seen only a few times. The V gene is TRBV30, the J gene TRBJ1-3; D gene uncertain. Germline CDR1 and CDR2: GTSNPN and SVGIG (reference sequence). The length of the CDR3 is 11 residues. Trimming removed 5 bases from V and 3 bases from J, with 5 bases in between. CDR3 in DNA: TGTGCCTGGGCCTTTGGAAACACCATATATTTT. This encodes CAWAFGNTIYF.

The V gene is TRBV5-1, the J gene TRBJ2-5, with D possibly TRBD2 on 6 matching bases. V gave up 4 bases and J gave up 4 bases, with 20 bases separating them. Per germline, CDR1 SGHRS and CDR2 YFSETQ. This CDR3 is 16 amino acids long. The CDR3 nucleotides are TGCGCCAGCAGCCTGGGTCCACTACTAGCAGGAGAGACCCAGTACTTC. Residues: CASSLGPLLAGETQYF.

The chain joins TRBV7-2 to TRBJ2-2, with D possibly matching TRBD2 (6 bases). Germline V lookup: CDR1 SGHTA, CDR2 FQGNSA. The germline V and J ends were trimmed by 5 bases and 5 bases, with 18 bases remaining between them. The CDR3 runs 16 residues. The DNA for the CDR3 is TGTGCCAGCAGCCTAGTGAGCGGGTTAGGAACCGGGGAGCTGTTTTTT. As protein: CASSLVSGLGTGELFF.

This clone was counted between two and nine times. The chain uses TRBV6-1 and TRBJ2-7, with D unresolved. This CDR3 spans 14 amino acids. Per germline, CDR1 MNHNS and CDR2 SASEGT. Between the trimmed V and J ends, which lost 8 bases and 0 bases, there was a span of 14 bases. The CDR3 region has the DNA TGTGCCAGCCAGAGTAGGGTTGGCTCCTACGAGCAGTACTTC. Protein product: CASQSRVGSYEQYF.

This clone was detected a few times. This sequence joins TRBV7-2 and TRBJ2-7, with 9 bases fitting TRBD2. The junction had 6 bases not matched to a gene; V was cut back by 5 bases and J by 4 bases. CDR3 size: 14 residues. The germline CDR1 and CDR2 sequences are SGHTA and FQGNSA. Written as DNA, the CDR3 is TGTGCCAGCAGCGGCCGGACTAGCGTTTACGAGCAGTACTTC. Translating gives CASSGRTSVYEQYF.

The chain recombines TRBV11-1 with TRBJ2-5; TRBD1 aligns across 8 bases. CDR1 and CDR2 from the germline V gene are SGHAT and FQDESV (reference sequence). CDR3 size: 17 residues. V lost 6 bases to trimming and J lost 0 bases; unmatched junction nucleotides: 12. CDR3 protein: CASRKIPAGGYQETQYF. In nucleotides, the CDR3 is TGTGCCAGCAGGAAAATCCCGGCAGGGGGCTACCAAGAGACCCAGTACTTC.

In the case of this clone: Distinct nucleotide sequences in the sample also encode this CDR3. This chain uses TRBV5-1 with TRBJ2-7, with D possibly TRBD1 on 5 matching bases. CDR1 and CDR2 from the germline V gene are SGHRS and YFSETQ. V was cut by 4 bases and J by 3 bases, with 8 bases left in between. The CDR3 loop spans 12 amino acids. The CDR3 region has the DNA TGCGCCAGCAGCCCTCAGGGCTACGAGCAGTACTTC. Protein product: CASSPQGYEQYF. Full variable domain (missing parts from reference TRBV5-1 and TRBJ2-7): KAGVTQTPRYLIKTRGQQVTLSCSPISGHRSVSWYQQTPGQGLQFLFEYFSETQRNKGNFPGRFSGRQFSNSRSEMNVSTLELGDSALYLCASSPQGYEQYFGPGTRLTVT.

This clone was detected a few times. The identical CDR3 is also encoded by other nucleotide sequences in the sample. V gene TRBV6-5 combines with J gene TRBJ2-7; 9 positions agree with TRBD1. The CDR3 consists of 14 residues. The V gene end was trimmed by 7 bases and the J gene end by 1 base; junction bases not matched to a gene: 5. Germline CDR1 is MNHEY and CDR2 is SVGAGI. CDR3 in amino acids: CASTPGQGSYEQYF. The CDR3 DNA follows: TGTGCCAGCACCCCGGGACAGGGTTCCTACGAGCAGTACTTC.

There are a few counts of this clone. The rearrangement joins TRBV7-2 to TRBJ1-1; tentatively, D is TRBD1 (6 bases). V was pared by 5 bases and J by 6 bases, with 13 bases between. This CDR3 spans 13 amino acids. Germline CDR1 is SGHTA and CDR2 is FQGNSA. The CDR3 nucleotides are TGTGCCAGCAGCCGGACAGTAAAAGCTGAAGCTTTCTTT. It specifies CASSRTVKAEAFF.